The clone carrying this T cell receptor (beta chain) has a single count. Antigen specificity is unknown. The CDR3 loop spans 16 amino acids. Germline CDR1 SQVTM, CDR2 ANQGSEA. The germline V and J ends were trimmed by 6 bases and 3 bases, with 22 bases remaining between them. The record originates from a study of T cell repertoires in cytomegalovirus infection. On the study more broadly: Public signatures in TCR beta pointed to CMV infection and matching HLA type.

Whole-study results and caveats: Individuals carrying CMV plus the relevant HLA were identified by cumulative frequency of public TCR beta families. HLA-C-restricted, CMV-specific TCR beta clonotypes were dominant ex vivo.

TCRdb recomputed calls from the reads with MiXCR, one row per CDR3 protein. This sample carries around 550,000 distinct CDR3 sequences, 26% of them seen once, and the ten largest clones take 13%. This receptor was obtained from a human donor in good health (CMV status not recorded). Some clones in this sample may be carry-over from other donors' samples. V is TRBV29-1 and J is TRBJ2-3, with a weak D call TRBD2 (6 bases). The sample consisted of PBMCs. The CDR3 nucleotides are TGCAGCGTCACTTCTCGCGGAGGGGTTGTGACAGATACGCAGTATTTT. Protein: CSVTSRGGVVTDTQYF.